This entry lists 17 T cell receptor beta chains sequenced from one sample in a study of early T cells in non-severe SARS-CoV-2 infection. TCRdb reanalysed the 5' RACE reads using MiXCR and keeps one entry per CDR3 protein. Found here are about 62,000 distinct CDR3 sequences, approximately 10% of them singletons; the top ten hold 1.2%. What was sequenced was whole blood. All receptors come from an adult who was a healthcare worker with PCR-confirmed SARS-CoV-2 infection or an uninfected control (not recorded which).

The table lists this clonotype with a few counts. The chain is built from TRBV5-4 and TRBJ1-4; the D is unclear. The V end lost 3 bases, the J end lost 0 bases, and 12 bases lay between the germline ends. CDR3 length: 16 amino acids. CDR1 and CDR2 (germline): SGHNT, YYREEE (reference sequence). The DNA for the CDR3 is TGTGCCAGCAGCTACCGGGTCGCTGCAACTAATGAAAAACTGTTTTTT. Translation gives CASSYRVAATNEKLFF.

V is TRBV28 and J is TRBJ1-2, with D perhaps TRBD1 (6 bases). The germline CDR1 and CDR2 sequences are MDHEN and SYDVKM. Between the trimmed V and J ends, which lost 4 bases and 7 bases, there was a span of 13 bases. The CDR3 covers 13 residues. The CDR3 coding sequence is TGTGCCAGCAGTTCCCCGACAGGAGTTGGCTACACCTTC. Translation gives CASSSPTGVGYTF.

This clonotype was seen a few times. The chain employs TRBV6-2 or TRBV6-3 and TRBJ2-7; TRBD2 matches at 10 bases. The CDR3 has 17 residues. The germline V gene encodes CDR1 MNHEY and CDR2 SVGEGT. Unmatched junction bases numbered 8, after V lost 2 bases and J lost 1 base. CDR3 amino acids: CASSYPLTSGASYEQYV. DNA of the CDR3: TGTGCCAGCAGTTACCCTTTAACTAGCGGGGCTTCCTACGAGCAGTACGTC.

This clonotype occurred a few times. The chain is built from TRBV3-1 and TRBJ2-2, with 7 bases matching TRBD2. This CDR3 comprises 15 residues. Germline CDR1 is LGHDT and CDR2 is YNNKEL (reference sequence). V dropped 5 bases and J dropped 5; count of bases not matched to a gene: 8. The CDR3 DNA reads TGTGCCAGCAGCAAAAGTCCCGGGGGGACCGGGGAGCTGTTTTTT. Its translation: CASSKSPGGTGELFF.

There are a few counts of this clonotype. The chain has TRBV7-2 and TRBJ2-2; the D gene is possibly TRBD1 (5 bases). The CDR3 covers 14 residues. The germline CDR1 and CDR2 sequences are SGHTA and FQGNSA. Trimming took off 4 bases at V and 0 bases at J, with 6 bases between the two ends. The CDR3 nucleotides are TGTGCCAGCAGCTACAGGACGAACACCGGGGAGCTGTTTTTT. Translated, it gives CASSYRTNTGELFF.

This clonotype was detected only a few times. The chain has TRBV27 and TRBJ2-7; 9 bases are shared with TRBD1. The length of the CDR3 is 15 residues. After removal of 5 bases from V and 5 bases from J, the junction contained 10 bases not matched to a gene. In germline, CDR1 is MNHEY, CDR2 SMNVEV (reference sequence). CDR3 nucleotide sequence: TGTGCCAGCAGTCCCAATCTGACAGGGGGGGACGAGCAGTACGTC. It translates to CASSPNLTGGDEQYV.

The chain is built from TRBV12-3 or TRBV12-4 and TRBJ1-2; D not certain. Trimming removed 4 bases at V and 1 base at J, with 7 bases between. This CDR3 region has 13 residues. CDR3 nucleotide sequence: TGTGCCAGCAGTTCGCTCCGTAACTATGGCTACACCTTC. This sequence encodes CASSSLRNYGYTF.

The chain links TRBV12-5 to TRBJ2-3; D unresolved. The germline gives CDR1 LGHNT, CDR2 FRNRAP. The length of the CDR3 is 10 residues. The V gene lost 3 bases and the J gene lost 6 bases, with 1 base spanning the gap. CDR3 DNA sequence: TGTGCTAGTGGTTTTGATACGCAGTATTTT. It translates to CASGFDTQYF.

The sample holds many counts of this clonotype. This chain uses TRBV7-2 with TRBJ2-5, with TRBD2 matching over 9 bases. There are 16 residues in the CDR3. Germline CDR1 reads SGHTA; CDR2 reads FQGNSA. V shed 3 bases and J 4 bases; nucleotides not matched to a gene: 9. The CDR3 sequence is CASSFRASGDAETQYF. The CDR3 DNA follows: TGTGCCAGCAGCTTTCGGGCTAGCGGGGATGCAGAGACCCAGTACTTC.

The chain recombines TRBV7-2 with TRBJ2-1; 9 bases fit TRBD2. Losses at the gene ends were 1 base for V and 0 bases for J; bases not matched to a gene: 4. The CDR3 length is 17 residues. Looked up from germline, CDR1 is SGHTA and CDR2 is FQGNSA. CDR3 in DNA: TGTGCCAGCAGCTTAGTTGGCGGGGGGGCCTCCTACAATGAGCAGTTCTTC. It yields the protein CASSLVGGGASYNEQFF.

The chain has TRBV6-1 and TRBJ1-6; D call uncertain. The germline V gene encodes CDR1 MNHNS and CDR2 SASEGT. V dropped 4 bases and J dropped 14 bases, with 27 bases sitting between them. CDR3 length equals 17 residues. This CDR3 is CASSANPRTAPNWALHF. The CDR3 nucleotides read TGTGCCAGCAGTGCTAACCCACGGACCGCCCCAAATTGGGCCCTCCACTTT.

This clonotype was counted between two and nine times. The CDR3 bases are TGTGCCAGCAGTTACGACAGGGGAAACATTCAGTACTTC. Translation: CASSYDRGNIQYF. The V and J genes are TRBV6-2 or TRBV6-3 and TRBJ2-4; 8 bases map to TRBD1. CDR3 length: 13 residues. From germline, CDR1 is MNHEY and CDR2 SVGEGT. Trimming at V came to 2 bases and at J to 6 bases, leaving 0 bases not matched to a gene.

This clonotype was seen ten or more times. The chain carries TRBV4-2 and TRBJ2-1; 10 bases line up with TRBD2. The CDR3 consists of 14 residues. CDR1 is LGHNA, CDR2 YNFKEQ, per germline. V trimming: 0 bases; J trimming: 15 bases; junction bases outside the gene matches: 8. For the CDR3, the DNA is TGTGCCAGCAGCCAAGAGTGGGAGCGGGGGGGCATGTTCTTC. Its protein is CASSQEWERGGMFF.

This clonotype was seen at least ten times. The CDR3 protein is CASRYLCGGVPVMNTEAFF. For the CDR3, the DNA is TGTGCCAGCAGATACCTTTGCGGAGGGGTGCCAGTTATGAACACTGAAGCTTTCTTT. V usage is TRBV6-9 and J usage is TRBJ1-1, with a tentative D call TRBD1 (5 bases). Looked up from germline, CDR1 is MNHGY and CDR2 is SVAAGI. Trimming removed 6 bases from V and 0 bases from J, with 26 bases in between. This CDR3 is 19 amino acids long.

The V and J genes are TRBV10-1 and TRBJ2-5; D unresolved. Between the trimmed V and J ends, which lost 2 bases and 9 bases, there was a span of 1 base. The CDR3 is 9 amino acids. Germline assignment: CDR1 WNHNN and CDR2 SYGVQD (reference sequence). CDR3 nucleotides: TGCGCCAGCAGTGAGGCCCAGTACTTC. It encodes CASSEAQYF.

In its sample, this clonotype was seen many times. Here the CDR3 reads CASSWGSGTSGFNEQFF. Written as DNA, the CDR3 is TGTGCCAGCAGCTGGGGCTCCGGGACTAGCGGGTTCAATGAGCAGTTCTTC. This sequence joins TRBV7-8 and TRBJ2-1; TRBD2 aligns across 12 bases. The V and J ends lost 4 bases and 6 bases, in that order; junction bases with no gene match: 10. The CDR3 has 17 residues. From germline, CDR1 is SGHVS and CDR2 FQNEAQ.

This clonotype was seen repeatedly, ten times or more. The chain uses TRBV3-1 and TRBJ1-3, with D possibly being TRBD1 (5 bases). Germline-derived CDR1 and CDR2 are LGHDT and YNNKEL (reference sequence). V gave up 4 bases and J gave up 4 bases, with 14 bases separating them. The CDR3 sequence is 15 residues long. The CDR3 DNA reads TGTGCCAGCAGCCCCTATAAGCAGGGCGGAAACACCATATATTTT. The encoded protein is CASSPYKQGGNTIYF. Looking up the rest from reference TRBV3-1 and TRBJ1-3 gives the full variable domain: DTAVSQTPKYLVTQMGNDKSIKCEQNLGHDTMYWYKQDSKKFLKIMFSYNNKELIINETVPNRFSPKSPDKAHLNLHINSLELGDSAVYFCASSPYKQGGNTIYFGEGSWLTVV.